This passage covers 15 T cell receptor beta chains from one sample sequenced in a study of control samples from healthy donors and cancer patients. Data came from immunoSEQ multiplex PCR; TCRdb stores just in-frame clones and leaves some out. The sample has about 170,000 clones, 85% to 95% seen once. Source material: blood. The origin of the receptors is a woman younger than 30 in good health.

The DNA of the CDR3 is TGTGCCAGCAGCCCCGTCTTGGCGGGCAATCAGCCCCAGCATTTT. Encoded protein: CASSPVLAGNQPQHF. The rearrangement uses TRBV6-5 and TRBJ1-5; no clear D. This CDR3 is built from 15 residues. Per germline, CDR1 MNHEY and CDR2 SVGAGI. The V gene lost 6 bases and the J gene lost 2 bases, with 14 bases spanning the gap.

CDR3: CASSVGGGSQDEQYF. The CDR3 nucleotides read TGTGCCAGCAGCGTTGGGGGCGGGAGTCAGGACGAGCAGTACTTC. This sequence joins TRBV9 and TRBJ2-7, with D perhaps TRBD2 (7 bases). This CDR3 contains 15 residues. The germline V gene has CDR1 SGDLS and CDR2 YYNGEE. Deletions cut 2 bases from V and 5 bases from J, with 17 bases between. The full variable domain, rest sourced from reference TRBV9 and TRBJ2-7, is DSGVTQTPKHLITATGQRVTLRCSPRSGDLSVYWYQQSLDQGLQFLIQYYNGEERAKGNILERFSAQQFPDLHSELNLSSLELGDSALYFCASSVGGGSQDEQYFGPGTRLTVT.

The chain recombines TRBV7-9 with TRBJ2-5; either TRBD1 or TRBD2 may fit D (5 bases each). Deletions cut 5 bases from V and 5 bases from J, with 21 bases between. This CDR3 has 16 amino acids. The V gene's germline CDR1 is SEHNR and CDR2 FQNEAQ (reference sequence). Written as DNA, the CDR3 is TGTGCCAGCAGCGTGGGGGACCCCCCGTCCGCTGAGACCCAGTACTTC. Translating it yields CASSVGDPPSAETQYF.

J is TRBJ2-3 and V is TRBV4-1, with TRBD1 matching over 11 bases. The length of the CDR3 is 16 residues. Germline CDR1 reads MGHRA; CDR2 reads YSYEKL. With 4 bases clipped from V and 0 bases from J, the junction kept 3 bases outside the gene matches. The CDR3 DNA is TGCGCCAGCAGCCCCTGGGACAGGGGGAGCACAGATACGCAGTATTTT. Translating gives CASSPWDRGSTDTQYF.

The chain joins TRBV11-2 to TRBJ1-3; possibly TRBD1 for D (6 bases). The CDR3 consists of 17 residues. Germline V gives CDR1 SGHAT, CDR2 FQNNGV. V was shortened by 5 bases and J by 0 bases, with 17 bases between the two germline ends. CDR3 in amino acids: CASSVNTGHSSGNTIYF. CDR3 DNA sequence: TGTGCCAGCAGCGTAAATACGGGACACAGCTCTGGAAACACCATATATTTT.

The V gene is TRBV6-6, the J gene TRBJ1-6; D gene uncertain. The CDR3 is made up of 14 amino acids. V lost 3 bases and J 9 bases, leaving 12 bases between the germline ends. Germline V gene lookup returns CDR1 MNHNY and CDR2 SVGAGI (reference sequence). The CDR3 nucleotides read TGTGCCAGCAGTTATGGGCAGGCCGGTTCACCCCTCCACTTT. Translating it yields CASSYGQAGSPLHF.

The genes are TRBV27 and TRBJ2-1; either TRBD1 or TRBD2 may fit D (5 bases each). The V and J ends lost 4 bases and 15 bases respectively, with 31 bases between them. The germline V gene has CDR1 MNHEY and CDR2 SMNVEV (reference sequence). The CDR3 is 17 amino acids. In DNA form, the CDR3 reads TGTGCCAGCAGTTCCCGGCCCGGGGATTGGGCCCTAGGGGTGCGGTTCTTC. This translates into CASSSRPGDWALGVRFF.

The CDR3 DNA reads TGTGCCAGCAGTCCCCGGGACTACGAGCAGTACTTC. This codes for CASSPRDYEQYF. The chain is built from TRBV28 and TRBJ2-7; D may be TRBD2 (5 bases). V lost 5 bases, J lost 3 bases, and 8 bases lay in between. The CDR3 loop spans 12 amino acids. Germline V lookup: CDR1 MDHEN, CDR2 SYDVKM.

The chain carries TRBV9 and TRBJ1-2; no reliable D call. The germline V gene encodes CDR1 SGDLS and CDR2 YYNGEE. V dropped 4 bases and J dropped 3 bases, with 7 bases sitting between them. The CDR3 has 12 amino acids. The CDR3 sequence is CASSQDHYGYTF. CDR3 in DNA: TGTGCCAGCAGCCAGGACCACTATGGCTACACCTTC.

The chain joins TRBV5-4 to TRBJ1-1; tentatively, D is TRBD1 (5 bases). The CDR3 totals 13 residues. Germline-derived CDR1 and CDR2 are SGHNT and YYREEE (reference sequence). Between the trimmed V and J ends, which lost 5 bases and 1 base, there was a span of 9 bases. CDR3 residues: CASSRQGNTEAFF. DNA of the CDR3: TGTGCCAGCAGTCGGCAGGGGAACACTGAAGCTTTCTTT.

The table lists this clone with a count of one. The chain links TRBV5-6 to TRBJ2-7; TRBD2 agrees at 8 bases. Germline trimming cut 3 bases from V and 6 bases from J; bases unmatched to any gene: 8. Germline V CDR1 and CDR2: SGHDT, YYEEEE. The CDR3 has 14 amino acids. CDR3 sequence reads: CASSSPRGGVEQYF. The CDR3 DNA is TGTGCCAGCAGCTCCCCCCGGGGGGGTGTCGAGCAGTACTTC.

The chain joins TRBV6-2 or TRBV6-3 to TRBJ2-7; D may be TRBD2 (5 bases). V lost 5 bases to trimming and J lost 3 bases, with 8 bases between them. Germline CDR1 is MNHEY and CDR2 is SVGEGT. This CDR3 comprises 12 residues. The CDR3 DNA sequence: TGTGCCAGCAGTAGAGGGAACTACGAGCAGTACTTC. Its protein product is CASSRGNYEQYF.

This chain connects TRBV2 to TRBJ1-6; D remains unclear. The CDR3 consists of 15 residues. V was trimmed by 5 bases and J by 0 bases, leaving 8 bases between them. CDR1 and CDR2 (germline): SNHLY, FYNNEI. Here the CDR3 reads CASSTGSSYNSPLHF. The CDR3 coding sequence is TGTGCCAGCAGTACTGGGAGCTCCTATAATTCACCCCTCCACTTT.

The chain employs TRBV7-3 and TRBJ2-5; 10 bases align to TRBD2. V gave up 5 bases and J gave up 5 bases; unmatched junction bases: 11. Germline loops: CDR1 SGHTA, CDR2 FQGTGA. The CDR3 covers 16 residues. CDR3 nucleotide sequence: TGTGCCAGCAGCCCAAAAAGCGGGGGGGCTCGCGAGACCCAGTACTTC. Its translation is CASSPKSGGARETQYF.

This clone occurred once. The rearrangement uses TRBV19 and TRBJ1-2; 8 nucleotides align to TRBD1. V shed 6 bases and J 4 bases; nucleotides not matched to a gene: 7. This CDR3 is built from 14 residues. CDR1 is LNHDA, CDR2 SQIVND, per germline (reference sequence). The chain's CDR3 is CASRAQGVGYGYTF. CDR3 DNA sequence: TGTGCCAGTAGGGCACAGGGGGTAGGCTATGGCTACACCTTC. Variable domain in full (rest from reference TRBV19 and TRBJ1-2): DGGITQSPKYLFRKEGQNVTLSCEQNLNHDAMYWYRQDPGQGLRLIYYSQIVNDFQKGDIAEGYSVSREKKESFPLTVTSAQKNPTAFYLCASRAQGVGYGYTFGSGTRLTVV.